This T cell receptor beta chain originates from a study of shared clonotypes between healthy human individuals. Per the germline V gene, CDR1 is LNHNV and CDR2 is YYDKDF (reference sequence). Trimming took off 0 bases at V and 4 bases at J, with 6 bases between the two ends. The CDR3 consists of 13 residues. Nashville, Tennessee was home to all donors, each a Caucasian adult. TCRdb keeps only in-frame clones here, not all; method: immunoSEQ multiplex PCR. The sample gives some 360,000 clones, around 67% of which show up once; under 11% is in the top ten. This rearrangement joins TRBV15 to TRBJ2-5; D gene ambiguous. The receptor was derived from a man in his thirties or forties in good health. The sequencing sample was made of memory CD4+ T cells sorted from blood. As to subset: CD45RA-negative fraction. CDR3 DNA sequence: TGTGCCACCAGCAGAGATCAAAGAGAGACCCAGTACTTC. This encodes CATSRDQRETQYF. Using reference TRBV15 and TRBJ2-5 for the parts outside the CDR3, the full variable domain is DAMVIQNPRYQVTQFGKPVTLSCSQTLNHNVMYWYQQKSSQAPKLLFHYYDKDFNNEADTPDNFQSRRPNTSFCFLDIRSPGLGDTAMYLCATSRDQRETQYFGPGTRLLVL.